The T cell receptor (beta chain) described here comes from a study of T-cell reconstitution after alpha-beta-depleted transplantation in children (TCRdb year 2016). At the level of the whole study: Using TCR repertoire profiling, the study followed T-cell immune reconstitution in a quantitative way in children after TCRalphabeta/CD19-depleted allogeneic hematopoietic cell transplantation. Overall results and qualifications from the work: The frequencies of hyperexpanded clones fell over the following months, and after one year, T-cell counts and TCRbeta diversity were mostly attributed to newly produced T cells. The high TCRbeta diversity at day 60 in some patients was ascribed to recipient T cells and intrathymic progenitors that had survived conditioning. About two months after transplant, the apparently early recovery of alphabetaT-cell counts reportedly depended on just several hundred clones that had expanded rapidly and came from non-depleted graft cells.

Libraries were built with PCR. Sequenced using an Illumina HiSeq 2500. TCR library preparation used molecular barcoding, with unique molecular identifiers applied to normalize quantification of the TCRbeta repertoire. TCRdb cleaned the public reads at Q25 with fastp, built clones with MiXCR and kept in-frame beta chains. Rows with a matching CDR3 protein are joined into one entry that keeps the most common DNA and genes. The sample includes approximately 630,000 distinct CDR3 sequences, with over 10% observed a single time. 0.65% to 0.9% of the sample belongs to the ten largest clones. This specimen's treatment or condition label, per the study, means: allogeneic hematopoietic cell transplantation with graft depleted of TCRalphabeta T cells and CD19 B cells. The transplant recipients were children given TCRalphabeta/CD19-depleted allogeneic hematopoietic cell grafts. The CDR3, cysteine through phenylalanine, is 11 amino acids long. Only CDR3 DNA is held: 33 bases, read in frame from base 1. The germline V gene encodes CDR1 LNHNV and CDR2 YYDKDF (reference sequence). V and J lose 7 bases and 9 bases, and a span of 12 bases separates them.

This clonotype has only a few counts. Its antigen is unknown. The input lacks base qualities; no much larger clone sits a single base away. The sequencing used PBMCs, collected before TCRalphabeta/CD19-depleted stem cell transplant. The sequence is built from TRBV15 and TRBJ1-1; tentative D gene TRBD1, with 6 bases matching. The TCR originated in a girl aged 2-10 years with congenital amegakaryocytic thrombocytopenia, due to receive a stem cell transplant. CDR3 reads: CATMGARKAFF. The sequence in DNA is TGTGCCACCATGGGGGCGCGGAAAGCTTTCTTT.